The rows below give T cell receptor beta chains drawn from one sample of a study of shared clonotypes between healthy human individuals. TCRdb's copy holds only in-frame clones and misses some; the assay was immunoSEQ multiplex PCR. The top ten hold 20% to 25% of the sample, which has about 700,000 clones, under 95% seen once. Sequencing was performed on naive CD8+ T cells sorted from blood. Every receptor here comes from a man in his thirties or forties in good health. Each CDR3 is given with its conserved first and last residue. D genes are given only for firm matches. The size entry is marked missing in some rows and otherwise reads once, few, many or a size class.

NA | TRBJ2-1 | NA | TRBV10-1 | TGCGCCAGCAGTGAGCTAACCTACAATGAGCAGTTCTTC | CASSELTYNEQFF
NA | TRBJ2-6 | TRBD1 | TRBV10-3 | TGTGCCATCAGTGAGTCAGTCGGGGACAGCGGCTCTGGGGCCAACGTCCTGACTTTC | CAISESVGDSGSGANVLTF
NA | TRBJ2-7 | TRBD1 | TRBV7-9 | TGTGCCAGCAGCCCCGGGACAGGGACTTACGAGCAGTACTTC | CASSPGTGTYEQYF
NA | TRBJ1-1 | NA | TRBV27 | TGTGCCAGCAGTTTGGCGTTTGGGGCCACTGAAGCTTTCTTT | CASSLAFGATEAFF
NA | TRBJ1-2 | TRBD1 | TRBV28 | TGTGCCAGCAGTTTAGGCCAGGGGGCTAGCTATGGCTACACCTTC | CASSLGQGASYGYTF
NA | TRBJ2-1 | NA | TRBV5-6 | TGTGCCAGCAGCTTGGGGGGGGCCCCTTACAATGAGCAGTTCTTC | CASSLGGAPYNEQFF
NA | TRBJ2-5 | TRBD1 | TRBV15 | TGTGCCACCAGCCCCTCGGCCCCAGGGGGAGAGACCCAGTACTTC | CATSPSAPGGETQYF
NA | TRBJ2-7 | NA | TRBV27 | TGTGCCAGCAGTGGGACCCCCTACGAGCAGTACTTC | CASSGTPYEQYF
NA | TRBJ2-3 | NA | TRBV21-1 | TGTGCCAGCAGCACCGGACTAGCGGGAGGTCCAGATACGCAGTATTTT | CASSTGLAGGPDTQYF
NA | TRBJ2-3 | NA | TRBV27 | TGTGCCAGCAGTCTACTTGGGGATACGCAGTATTTT | CASSLLGDTQYF
NA | TRBJ2-3 | NA | TRBV27 | TGTGCCAGCAGTCCCCTAGGGATAGCAAATACGCAGTATTTT | CASSPLGIANTQYF
NA | TRBJ1-1 | NA | TRBV9 | TGTGCCAGCAGCTTGGGGGCCCCCACTGAAGCTTTCTTT | CASSLGAPTEAFF
NA | TRBJ2-3 | NA | TRBV7-9 | TGTGCCAGCAGCTTATCTGGGGACCCCATCATGGATACGCAGTATTTT | CASSLSGDPIMDTQYF
NA | TRBJ2-1 | TRBD2 | TRBV9 | TGTGCCAGCAGCGTAGAAGGGACTAGCGGGAGAAGTGAGCAGTTCTTC | CASSVEGTSGRSEQFF
once | TRBJ1-2 | NA | TRBV28 | TGTGCCAGCAGTTTGGACCTCAGGGAGGGTTCGTCTAACTATGGCTACACCTTC | CASSLDLREGSSNYGYTF
NA | TRBJ2-3 | NA | TRBV27 | TGTGCCAGCAGTTTAATTTCGGGGGGCACAGATACGCAGTATTTT | CASSLISGGTDTQYF
NA | TRBJ1-3 | NA | TRBV28 | TGTGCCAGCAGTTTGGGATTTCAGTCTTCTGGAAACACCATATATTTT | CASSLGFQSSGNTIYF
NA | TRBJ2-5 | NA | TRBV27 | TGTGCCAGCAGTTTATCTTGGGGGGCCCAAGAGACCCAGTACTTC | CASSLSWGAQETQYF
NA | TRBJ2-7 | TRBD1 | TRBV7-8 | TGTGCCAGCAGCCAAACGAGGACAGGGTTTGCTGCCTACGAGCAGTACTTC | CASSQTRTGFAAYEQYF
NA | TRBJ2-7 | NA | TRBV7-6 | TGTGCCAGCAGCCCCCAGGGACACGAGCAGTACTTC | CASSPQGHEQYF
NA | TRBJ1-1 | NA | TRBV5-4 | TGTGCCAGCAGCTTGGTCGAGGGGGGCACTGAAGCTTTCTTT | CASSLVEGGTEAFF
NA | TRBJ2-2 | NA | TRBV4-3 | TGCGCCAGCAGCCAAGATACGGGAGCTCACACCGGGGAGCTGTTTTTT | CASSQDTGAHTGELFF
NA | TRBJ1-1 | NA | TRBV7-9 | TGTGCCAGCAGCTCCGCAGCCTGGACAGAAGCTTTCTTT | CASSSAAWTEAFF
NA | TRBJ2-5 | TRBD2 | TRBV13 | TGTGCCAGCAGCTTAGTGACTAGCGGGAGCCAAGAGACCCAGTACTTC | CASSLVTSGSQETQYF
NA | TRBJ2-1 | TRBD2 | TRBV2 | TGTGCCAGCAGTGAAGATGGGCTAGCGGGAGCCTACAATGAGCAGTTCTTC | CASSEDGLAGAYNEQFF
NA | TRBJ2-1 | NA | TRBV27 | TGTGCCAGCAGGCGGGACTCGTACAATGAGCAGTTCTTC | CASRRDSYNEQFF
NA | TRBJ1-3 | TRBD1 | TRBV9 | TGTGCCAGCAGCGTCCGGGACAGCATCTTCTCTGGAAACACCATATATTTT | CASSVRDSIFSGNTIYF